The 20 T cell receptor beta chains reported below all come from one sample, sequenced in a study of CD8 T cells in Susac syndrome. A quantity of roughly 0.5 to 1 ug RNA underwent reverse transcription using random hexamers. TCRdb re-analysed the immunoSEQ multiplex PCR reads in MiXCR, keeping a single row per CDR3 protein. Found here are about 76,000 distinct CDR3 sequences, 91% of them singletons; the top ten hold just over 0.5%. Input material: CD8+ T cells from PBMCs. Every receptor here comes from a human donor with multiple sclerosis.

This sequence joins TRBV5-8 and TRBJ2-5; 13 bases align to TRBD2. The CDR3 has 18 residues. After removal of 5 bases from V and 4 bases from J, the junction contained 14 bases not matched to a gene. Germline-derived CDR1 and CDR2 are SGHTS and YDEGEE. This CDR3 is CASSPSGLAGQRGETQYF. The CDR3 DNA is TGTGCCAGCAGTCCCTCGGGACTAGCGGGACAGAGGGGAGAGACCCAGTACTTC. Combining the CDR3 with reference TRBV5-8 and TRBJ2-5 gives the whole variable domain EAGVTQSPTHLIKTRGQQATLRCSPISGHTSVYWYQQALGLGLQFLLWYDEGEERNRGNFPPRFSGRQFPNYSSELNVNALELEDSALYLCASSPSGLAGQRGETQYFGPGTRLLVL.

The CDR3 spells CSARAGFAMNTEAFF. As DNA, the CDR3 is TGCAGTGCTAGAGCCGGGTTTGCGATGAACACTGAAGCTTTCTTT. The chain combines TRBV20-1 with TRBJ1-1; no reliable D call. V was shortened by 1 base and J by 0 bases, with 12 bases between the two germline ends. The CDR3 has 15 amino acids. The V gene's germline CDR1 is DFQATT and CDR2 SNEGSKA (reference sequence).

Comments on this clonotype: One end of the junction does not line up with germline, which may come from a read error. V gene TRBV5-6 combines with J gene TRBJ2-1; no definite D call. The CDR3 totals 13 residues. In germline, CDR1 is SGHDT, CDR2 YYEEEE. CDR3 region: CASSFSPHNQQFF. CDR3 in DNA: TGTGCCAGCAGCTTCAGTCCCCACAATCAGCAGTTCTTC.

V and J are TRBV7-9 and TRBJ2-1, with D hard to call. CDR1 SEHNR and CDR2 FQNEAQ come from the germline V gene (reference sequence). The CDR3 length is 13 residues. V dropped 8 bases and J dropped 5 bases, with 13 bases sitting between them. DNA of the CDR3: TGTGCCAGCTCATACGACGGAAACAATGAGCAGTTCTTC. This encodes CASSYDGNNEQFF.

The rearrangement links TRBV6-6 to TRBJ2-1; 10 nucleotides match TRBD2. V shed 5 bases, J shed 4 bases, and the junction held 5 bases outside the gene matches. CDR1 is MNHNY and CDR2 is SVGAGI in the germline V gene (reference sequence). The CDR3 spans 15 residues. The CDR3 DNA is TGTGCCAGCAGTCTACCGGGACTAGCGTACAATGAGCAGTTCTTC. Translation gives CASSLPGLAYNEQFF.

The CDR3 region has the DNA TGTGCCAGCAGTTATGCCAGCTCCTACAATGAGCAGTTCTTC. It codes for CASSYASSYNEQFF. The gene calls are TRBV6-6 and TRBJ2-1; D is unresolved. The germline V gene has CDR1 MNHNY and CDR2 SVGAGI (reference sequence). V lost 3 bases to trimming and J lost 0 bases, with 6 bases between them. The CDR3 spans 14 residues.

The V gene is TRBV7-6, the J gene TRBJ1-5, with D unclear. CDR1 is SGHVS and CDR2 is FNYEAQ in the germline V gene. The CDR3 runs to 15 residues. V lost 1 base, J lost 2 bases, and 9 bases lay in between. Written as DNA, the CDR3 is TGTGCCAGCAGCTTAGGGGGATACGGCAATCAGCCCCAGCATTTT. Translating it yields CASSLGGYGNQPQHF.

The rearrangement links TRBV5-1 to TRBJ2-5, with 10 bases aligning to TRBD2. The CDR3 consists of 14 residues. Losses at the gene ends were 4 bases for V and 5 bases for J; bases not matched to a gene: 5. Per germline, CDR1 SGHRS and CDR2 YFSETQ. CDR3 DNA: TGCGCCAGCAGCACTAGCGGGAATCCCGAGACCCAGTACTTC. Protein product: CASSTSGNPETQYF.

The V gene is TRBV30, the J gene TRBJ2-7, with D tentatively TRBD1 or TRBD2 (5 bases each). The CDR3 has 14 residues. CDR1 is GTSNPN and CDR2 is SVGIG in the germline V gene (reference sequence). The germline V and J ends were trimmed by 2 bases and 1 base, with 12 bases remaining between them. CDR3 in DNA: TGTGCCTGGAGTTCCGGGACGGGATCCTACGAGCAGTACTTC. It codes for CAWSSGTGSYEQYF.

The rearrangement joins TRBV19 to TRBJ1-1; the match to TRBD1 covers 7 bases. The junction had 8 bases not matched to a gene; V was cut back by 6 bases and J by 4 bases. The CDR3 is 14 amino acids. CDR1 is LNHDA, CDR2 SQIVND, per germline (reference sequence). The CDR3 DNA reads as TGTGCCAGTAGCTCGCAGGGGGTTCCCACTGAAGCTTTCTTT. Translated: CASSSQGVPTEAFF.

The chain couples TRBV19 to TRBJ1-5, with 12 positions matching TRBD1. The CDR3 has 15 amino acids. Germline assignment: CDR1 LNHDA and CDR2 SQIVND (reference sequence). Trimming removed 10 bases from V and 4 bases from J; junction bases left unmatched: 8. Written as DNA, the CDR3 is TGTGCCACGGGACAGGGGGCAAGTTGGAATCAGCCCCAGCATTTT. Residues: CATGQGASWNQPQHF.

The chain links TRBV9 to TRBJ1-2; 8 positions match TRBD1. Looked up from germline, CDR1 is SGDLS and CDR2 is YYNGEE. V lost 1 base, J lost 4 bases, and 6 bases stayed unmatched. CDR3 length equals 15 residues. The CDR3 is CASSVSQGVPYGYTF. Written as DNA, the CDR3 is TGTGCCAGCAGCGTATCACAGGGGGTTCCCTATGGCTACACCTTC.

The V call is TRBV10-3, the J call TRBJ2-7; D not resolved. The CDR3 sequence is 15 residues long. CDR1 is ENHRY and CDR2 is SYGVKD in the germline V gene. V lost 4 bases and J lost 0, with 13 bases in between. The DNA of the CDR3 is TGTGCCATCAGTGCGAGGATTAACCGCTCCTACGAGCAGTACTTC. Encoded protein: CAISARINRSYEQYF.

The chain links TRBV5-4 to TRBJ2-1; 8 nucleotides align to TRBD1. Trimming at V came to 5 bases and at J to 7 bases, leaving 14 bases not matched to a gene. CDR1 is SGHNT and CDR2 is YYREEE in the germline V gene (reference sequence). This CDR3 contains 16 residues. CDR3 residues: CASRLGQASSRNEQFF. The CDR3 DNA sequence: TGTGCCAGCAGGCTGGGACAGGCGAGCTCTAGGAATGAGCAGTTCTTC.

The chain recombines TRBV13 with TRBJ2-7, with 10 bases matching TRBD2. The germline gives CDR1 PRHDT, CDR2 FYEKMQ (reference sequence). V dropped 4 bases and J dropped 4; count of bases not matched to a gene: 10. This CDR3 has 16 residues. The CDR3 nucleotides are TGTGCCAGCAGCTGGGGGGGGGCTAGCGGGAGTTACGAGCAGTACTTC. It encodes CASSWGGASGSYEQYF. The complete variable domain, with remaining parts taken from reference TRBV13 and TRBJ2-7, reads AAGVIQSPRHLIKEKRETATLKCYPIPRHDTVYWYQQGPGQDPQFLISFYEKMQSDKGSIPDRFSAQQFSDYHSELNMSSLELGDSALYFCASSWGGASGSYEQYFGPGTRLTVT.

The DNA for the CDR3 is TGTGCCAGCAGCTATTCTTGGACATCTGAACAGTACTTC. Translating it yields CASSYSWTSEQYF. The V and J genes are TRBV9 and TRBJ2-7, with D perhaps TRBD1 (5 bases). The CDR3 consists of 13 residues. Trimming took 4 bases from V and 10 from J, leaving 18 bases between them. Germline V lookup: CDR1 SGDLS, CDR2 YYNGEE. The full variable domain, in which reference TRBV9 and TRBJ2-7 provide the parts outside the CDR3, is DSGVTQTPKHLITATGQRVTLRCSPRSGDLSVYWYQQSLDQGLQFLIQYYNGEERAKGNILERFSAQQFPDLHSELNLSSLELGDSALYFCASSYSWTSEQYFGPGTRLTVT.

The chain carries TRBV3-1 and TRBJ1-1; 8 bases are shared with TRBD1. Trimming cost V 0 bases and J 4 bases; bases outside gene matches: 4. CDR1 LGHDT and CDR2 YNNKEL come from the germline V gene (reference sequence). This CDR3 region has 15 residues. Here the CDR3 reads CASSQDRGLGTEAFF. CDR3 DNA sequence: TGTGCCAGCAGCCAAGACAGGGGGCTCGGCACTGAAGCTTTCTTT.

The chain links TRBV25-1 to TRBJ2-5; the D gene could be TRBD1 or TRBD2 (7 bases each). Germline CDR1 and CDR2: MGHDK and SYGVNS. V was clipped by 4 bases and J by 1 base, with 13 bases between them. This CDR3 is built from 15 residues. DNA for the CDR3: TGTGCCAGCAGTGCCCAGGGGGAGGGCCAAGAGACCCAGTACTTC. Translating gives CASSAQGEGQETQYF.

The rearrangement joins TRBV20-1 to TRBJ2-1; D not resolved. The germline V gene encodes CDR1 DFQATT and CDR2 SNEGSKA (reference sequence). Deletions cut 4 bases from V and 9 bases from J, with 16 bases between. The CDR3 is 13 amino acids. CDR3 DNA: TGCAGTGCTACGCTGTTGTACTCAAGTGAGCAGTTCTTC. Its protein is CSATLLYSSEQFF.

This CDR3 reads CASSVADRDEQYF. CDR3 DNA sequence: TGTGCCAGCAGCGTAGCGGACAGGGACGAGCAGTACTTC. This chain joins TRBV9 and TRBJ2-7; TRBD1 aligns across 8 bases. The junction had 1 base not matched to a gene; V was cut back by 0 bases and J by 5 bases. The length of the CDR3 is 13 residues. Germline V gives CDR1 SGDLS, CDR2 YYNGEE.